This T cell receptor beta chain comes out of a study of T cell repertoires in cytomegalovirus infection. Each CDR3 protein is one row after TCRdb ran MiXCR on the reads. Of about 770,000 distinct CDR3 sequences listed, about 27% are singletons. The CDR3 spans 14 residues. Germline V gene sequence: CDR1 SGHVS, CDR2 FNYEAQ. Unmatched junction bases numbered 4, after V lost 5 bases and J lost 3 bases. Findings of the study overall: Dominant in the ex vivo response were TCR beta clonotypes restricted by HLA-C and specific for CMV.

This clonotype was detected only a few times. Its antigen is unknown. This receptor was identified in a human donor in good health (CMV status not recorded). Some clones in this sample may be carry-over from other donors' samples. This sequence joins TRBV7-6 and TRBJ2-7, with TRBD2 identical over 10 bases. The sequences come from cultured CD8+ T cells from PBMCs, collected from culture after CMV antigen stimulation. The CDR3 nucleotides are TGTGCCAGCAGCCCGGCTAGCGGGGGCTACGAGCAGTACTTC. Translated, it gives CASSPASGGYEQYF.